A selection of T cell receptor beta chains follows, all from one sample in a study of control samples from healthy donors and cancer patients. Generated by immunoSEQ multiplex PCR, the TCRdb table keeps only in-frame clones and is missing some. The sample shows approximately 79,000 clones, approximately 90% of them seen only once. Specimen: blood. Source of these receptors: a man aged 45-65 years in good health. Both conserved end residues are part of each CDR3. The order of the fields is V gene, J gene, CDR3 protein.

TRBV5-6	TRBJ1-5	CASTQTGGGYSNQPQHF
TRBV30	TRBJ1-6	CAWSVVGVGGSPLHF
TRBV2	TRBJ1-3	CASRREFSGNTIYF
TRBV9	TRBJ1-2	CASSVGDYGYTF
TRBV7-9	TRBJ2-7	CASSFRILSSSYEQYF
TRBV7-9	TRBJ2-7	CASSPFPRQARTYEQYF
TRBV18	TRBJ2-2	CASSPPGLINTGELFF
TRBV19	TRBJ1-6	CASSPDNSPLHF
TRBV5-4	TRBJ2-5	CASSPGLAGLETQYF
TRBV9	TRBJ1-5	CASSVGQGNQPQHF
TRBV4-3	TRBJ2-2	CASSQDQPTGELFF
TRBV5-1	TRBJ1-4	CASSLRLDEKLFF
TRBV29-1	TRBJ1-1	CSVAKGGLNTEAFF
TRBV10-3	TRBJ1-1	CAISPGQANTEAFF
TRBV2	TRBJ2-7	CASTTTLAVRSSYEQYF
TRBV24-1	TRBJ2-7	CATSDSLTAGTDIPYEQYF
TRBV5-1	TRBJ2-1	CASSRDTSYNEQFF
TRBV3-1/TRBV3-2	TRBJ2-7	CASSQRREQYF
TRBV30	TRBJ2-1	CAWSERRGYVQFF
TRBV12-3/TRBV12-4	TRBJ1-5	CASSFRVDQPQHF
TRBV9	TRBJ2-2	CASSVATWGTGELFF
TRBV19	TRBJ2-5	CASSRTQGPQETQYF
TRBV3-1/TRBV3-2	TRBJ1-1	CASSPGQVQQAFF
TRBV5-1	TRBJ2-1	CASSLGTYNEQFF
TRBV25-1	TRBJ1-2	CASSVGIYGYTF
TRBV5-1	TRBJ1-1	CASSLVGDPDLGTEAFF
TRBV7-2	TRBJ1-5	CASSTEQNQPQHF
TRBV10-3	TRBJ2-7	CAITPDKNYEQYF